One sample yielded the 23 T cell receptor beta chains listed below, sequenced in a study of blood T cells in healthy people across ages. It was with a sample-barcoded 5' primer and a J-beta primer mix that a second PCR of about 6 to 11 cycles was run. TCRdb reprocessed the 5' RACE reads with MiXCR, giving one entry per CDR3 protein. The sample yields 800,000 or so distinct CDR3 sequences, 35% to 50% seen once. The specimen was blood. All receptors derive from an elderly man in good health.

Of note for this clonotype: A read error is possible here, since a much larger clone lies one base away. The chain recombines TRBV20-1 with TRBJ2-4, with a tentative D call TRBD1 (7 bases). The length of the CDR3 is 14 residues. Between the trimmed V and J ends, which lost 3 bases and 13 bases, there was a span of 22 bases. The germline gives CDR1 DFQATT, CDR2 SNEGSKA (reference sequence). For the CDR3, the DNA is TGCAGTGCTAGTCTCCAGGGGGGATTCTACAAGCAGTACTTC. It yields the protein CSASLQGGFYKQYF.

V and J are TRBV12-3 or TRBV12-4 and TRBJ1-1; tentatively, D is TRBD1 (5 bases). V lost 3 bases and J 11 bases, leaving 19 bases between the germline ends. This CDR3 has 14 residues. CDR3: CASSFSTSGTGAFF. The DNA for the CDR3 is TGTGCCAGCAGTTTCTCAACTTCCGGGACCGGGGCTTTCTTT.

This clonotype was seen only a few times. V is TRBV7-3 and J is TRBJ2-3; 14 nucleotides line up with TRBD2. Germline V gives CDR1 SGHTA, CDR2 FQGTGA. The CDR3 covers 16 residues. V shed 4 bases, J shed 4 bases, and the junction held 4 bases outside the gene matches. This CDR3 reads CASSSLGLAGADTQYF. CDR3 DNA: TGTGCCAGCAGCTCATTGGGACTAGCGGGAGCAGATACGCAGTATTTT. Full variable domain (missing parts from reference TRBV7-3 and TRBJ2-3): GAGVSQTPSNKVTEKGKYVELRCDPISGHTALYWYRQSLGQGPEFLIYFQGTGAADDSGLPNDRFFAVRPEGSVSTLKIQRTERGDSAVYLCASSSLGLAGADTQYFGPGTRLTVL.

V is TRBV11-3 and J is TRBJ2-7; D remains unclear. Germline values: CDR1 SGHNT, CDR2 YENEEA. The CDR3 contains 15 residues. The V end lost 5 bases, the J end lost 2 bases, and 16 bases lay between the germline ends. CDR3 coding DNA: TGTGCCAGCAGCCAAAAGCAGAGTCATCCCTACGAGCAGTACTTC. Encoded protein: CASSQKQSHPYEQYF.

The rearrangement uses TRBV6-6 and TRBJ2-5; 10 bases map to TRBD1. The CDR3 is made up of 15 amino acids. V lost 6 bases and J lost 1; bases outside the gene matches: 5. The germline CDR1 and CDR2 sequences are MNHNY and SVGAGI (reference sequence). The CDR3 bases are TGTGCCAGCAGCTCTAGGGACAGGGGCCAAGAGACCCAGTACTTC. Amino acids: CASSSRDRGQETQYF.

A few counts support this clonotype. The V and J genes are TRBV4-3 and TRBJ2-1, with D possibly matching TRBD2 (5 bases). CDR3 length equals 17 residues. Germline V gene sequence: CDR1 LGHNA, CDR2 YSLEER. Trimming stripped 0 bases from V and 1 base from J, with 13 bases between. In DNA, the CDR3 is TGCGCCAGCAGCCAAGATTCCGCTAGCCGGTCCTACAATGAGCAGTTCTTC. It translates to CASSQDSASRSYNEQFF.

V and J are TRBV19 and TRBJ1-5, with 11 bases aligning to TRBD1. CDR1 and CDR2 from the germline V gene are LNHDA and SQIVND (reference sequence). The CDR3 contains 19 residues. The J segment lost 7 bases and the V segment lost 5 bases, leaving 19 bases of the junction unmatched. CDR3 DNA: TGTGCCAGTAGTTCAAGAATGAGGGACAGGGGGACGGTTGGCCAGCCCCAGCATTTT. Its protein product is CASSSRMRDRGTVGQPQHF. The variable domain in full, with the rest retrieved from reference TRBV19 and TRBJ1-5, is DGGITQSPKYLFRKEGQNVTLSCEQNLNHDAMYWYRQDPGQGLRLIYYSQIVNDFQKGDIAEGYSVSREKKESFPLTVTSAQKNPTAFYLCASSSRMRDRGTVGQPQHFGDGTRLSIL.

V gene TRBV4-2 combines with J gene TRBJ1-4; D remains unclear. The CDR3 sequence is 13 residues long. CDR1 is LGHNA, CDR2 YNFKEQ, per germline. V was clipped by 0 bases and J by 7 bases, with 6 bases between them. CDR3 in amino acids: CASSQEVAEKLFF. CDR3 nucleotide sequence: TGTGCCAGCAGCCAAGAGGTGGCTGAAAAACTGTTTTTT.

The V call is TRBV4-2, the J call TRBJ1-2; perhaps TRBD1 as D (6 bases). Germline V gene sequence: CDR1 LGHNA, CDR2 YNFKEQ. V lost 0 bases and J 4 bases, leaving 9 bases between the germline ends. The CDR3 runs to 14 residues. The CDR3 DNA reads as TGTGCCAGCAGCCAAGAAGGGGGGGCCTATGGCTACACCTTC. As protein: CASSQEGGAYGYTF.

The sample holds a few counts of this clonotype. This rearrangement joins TRBV7-9 to TRBJ2-7, with D unclear. This CDR3 has 12 amino acids. Germline-derived CDR1 and CDR2 are SEHNR and FQNEAQ (reference sequence). The germline V and J ends were trimmed by 4 bases and 5 bases, with 9 bases remaining between them. The CDR3 protein is CASSSTGHEQYF. The CDR3 coding sequence is TGTGCCAGCAGCTCGACCGGCCACGAGCAGTACTTC.

This rearrangement joins TRBV21-1 to TRBJ2-2; the table's D call TRBD2 went unverified against the DNA. TRBV21-1 is a pseudogene. The CDR3 extends over 16 amino acids. CDR3 protein: CASSKDLGLYTGELFF. Here the CDR3 DNA reads TGTGCCAGCAGCAAAGACCTGGGACTTTACACCGGGGAGCTGTTTTTT.

The table lists this clonotype with a few counts. One base away lies a much larger clone, so this may be a sequencing read error. The CDR3 DNA follows: TGTGCCAGCAGTTGTGGACTAGCCTACGAGCAGTACTTC. Translation gives CASSCGLAYEQYF. The chain has TRBV12-3 or TRBV12-4 and TRBJ2-7, with 7 bases matching TRBD2. With 4 bases clipped from V and 2 bases from J, the junction kept 2 bases outside the gene matches. The CDR3 covers 13 residues.

This clonotype was recorded only once. This sequence joins TRBV6-5 and TRBJ2-3, with D possibly being TRBD2 (6 bases). The CDR3 spans 15 residues. The V end was cut by 3 bases, the J end by 0 bases, with 10 bases between. Germline CDR1 and CDR2: MNHEY and SVGAGI. The CDR3 nucleotides are TGTGCCAGCAGTTATCGGAGGGTTAGCACAGATACGCAGTATTTT. Residues: CASSYRRVSTDTQYF.

The rearrangement joins TRBV12-3 or TRBV12-4 to TRBJ1-5; D is unresolved. V was shortened by 2 bases and J by 6 bases, with 5 bases between the two germline ends. This CDR3 has 12 amino acids. The CDR3 DNA reads as TGTGCCAGCAGTTTATCATCTCAGCCCCAGCATTTT. It translates to CASSLSSQPQHF.

V is TRBV7-8 and J is TRBJ2-1; 11 bases fit TRBD2. This CDR3 comprises 12 residues. The germline gives CDR1 SGHVS, CDR2 FQNEAQ. The V segment lost 5 bases and the J segment 15 bases; nucleotides outside the gene matches: 6. The DNA for the CDR3 is TGTGCCAGCAGCCCCAACCTAGCGGGAGGGTTCTTC. Encoded protein: CASSPNLAGGFF.

The V call is TRBV28, the J call TRBJ2-4; D perhaps matches TRBD2 (5 bases). Matching the DNA end better, TRBJ2-7 makes the J call doubtful. The CDR3 sequence is 13 residues long. Germline V CDR1 and CDR2: MDHEN, SYDVKM. CDR3 amino acids: CASLSRGRYEQYF. The CDR3, as DNA: TGTGCCAGCCTATCGAGAGGGCGCTACGAGCAGTACTTC.

The chain employs TRBV29-1 and TRBJ2-1; possibly TRBD1 for D (5 bases). The tail of the sequence fits TRBJ2-7 better, so the J call may be wrong. Per the germline V gene, CDR1 is SQVTM and CDR2 is ANQGSEA. This CDR3 comprises 14 residues. Here the CDR3 reads CSVDRQGSYNEQYF. The DNA for the CDR3 is TGCAGCGTTGATCGGCAGGGTTCCTACAATGAGCAGTACTTC.

The table lists this clonotype with a few counts. The chain employs TRBV27 and TRBJ2-2, with D possibly TRBD2 on 5 matching bases. The germline CDR1 and CDR2 sequences are MNHEY and SMNVEV (reference sequence). CDR3 length: 16 amino acids. Trimming removed 5 bases from V and 4 bases from J, with 17 bases in between. In DNA form, the CDR3 reads TGTGCCAGCAGTCCCACTAGTTATGTCTCCACCGGGGAGCTGTTTTTT. The encoded protein is CASSPTSYVSTGELFF.

V gene TRBV11-1 combines with J gene TRBJ2-7; 8 bases agree with TRBD1. This CDR3 has 14 residues. The V gene end was trimmed by 5 bases and the J gene end by 0 bases; junction bases not matched to a gene: 3. The germline V gene encodes CDR1 SGHAT and CDR2 FQDESV (reference sequence). DNA for the CDR3: TGTGCCAGCAGCCGGGACAGGCTCTCCTACGAGCAGTACTTC. Translating it yields CASSRDRLSYEQYF.

As regards this clonotype: A much larger clone differs by one base, so this may be a read error. In DNA, the CDR3 is TGTGCCAACAGCCCAGAGAGCTCCTACGAGCAGTACTTC. Translation gives CANSPESSYEQYF. V and J are TRBV3-1 and TRBJ2-7, with D uncertain. The V gene's germline CDR1 is LGHDT and CDR2 YNNKEL (reference sequence). The CDR3 has 13 residues.

The genes are TRBV29-1 and TRBJ2-3; D is ambiguous. V gave up 4 bases and J gave up 4 bases, with 9 bases separating them. The V gene's germline CDR1 is SQVTM and CDR2 ANQGSEA. This CDR3 spans 12 amino acids. The CDR3 sequence is CSVGASPDTQYF. The CDR3 DNA reads as TGCAGCGTTGGGGCGAGTCCAGATACGCAGTATTTT.

This clonotype was seen only a few times. This chain connects TRBV25-1 to TRBJ2-5; TRBD1 is a possible D gene (6 bases). The V gene's germline CDR1 is MGHDK and CDR2 SYGVNS. This CDR3 is built from 12 residues. V was trimmed by 10 bases and J by 7 bases, leaving 16 bases between them. CDR3 residues: CATRGGTGTQYF. CDR3 coding DNA: TGTGCCACCAGAGGGGGTACGGGGACCCAGTACTTC.

A word on this clonotype: A much larger clone differs by one base, so this may be a read error. The rearrangement links TRBV29-1 to TRBJ2-7; D ambiguous. The J call is in doubt because the DNA end fits TRBJ2-5 better. CDR1 SQVTM and CDR2 ANQGSEA come from the germline V gene. The CDR3 is made up of 12 amino acids. CDR3 region: CRVRTQYETQYF. The CDR3, as DNA: TGCCGCGTTAGGACCCAGTACGAGACCCAGTACTTC.